One and the same sample provided the 23 T cell receptor beta chains below, sequenced in a study of CD8 T cells in Susac syndrome (dated by TCRdb to between 2018 and 2021). The library was prepared using the immunoSEQ multiplex PCR assay. RNA was extracted using the RNeasy kit, and roughly 0.5 to 1 ug of the RNA was reverse transcribed with random hexamers. TCRdb took the public reads, trimmed them with fastp at Q25, ran MiXCR for clone calling and kept in-frame beta chains. Identical CDR3 protein sequences are pooled into one entry, listed with their most common genes and DNA. The sample includes some 100,000 distinct CDR3 sequences, with 85% to 95% observed a single time. Roughly 0.12% of the sample comes from the top ten. The material sequenced was CD8+ T cells from PBMCs. The receptors come from a human donor in good health.

The CDR3, as DNA: TGCAGCGCCCGGGTCGGCGGGAGGGCCCTGGGAGAGCAGTTCTTC. Its translation is CSARVGGRALGEQFF. This chain joins TRBV29-1 and TRBJ2-1, with TRBD2 matching 9 bases. The CDR3 covers 15 residues. CDR1 SQVTM and CDR2 ANQGSEA come from the germline V gene. The V gene end was trimmed by 7 bases and the J gene end by 10 bases; junction bases not matched to a gene: 17.

This sequence joins TRBV5-8 and TRBJ2-3, with D perhaps matching TRBD1 (5 bases). The CDR3 loop spans 15 amino acids. The V gene's germline CDR1 is SGHTS and CDR2 YDEGEE. Trimming shortened V by 2 bases and J by 2 bases, and 12 bases separated the two germline ends. CDR3 in amino acids: CASSLRTRATDTQYF. The CDR3 coding sequence is TGTGCCAGCAGCTTAAGGACCAGGGCCACAGATACGCAGTATTTT.

V and J are TRBV7-9 and TRBJ1-1; D may be TRBD1 (6 bases). The CDR3 totals 15 residues. V lost 2 bases to trimming and J lost 4 bases, with 14 bases between them. Germline V CDR1 and CDR2: SEHNR, FQNEAQ (reference sequence). The CDR3 reads CASSLLGGAGTEAFF. DNA of the CDR3: TGTGCCAGCAGCTTACTCGGGGGCGCAGGCACTGAAGCTTTCTTT.

This chain uses TRBV18 with TRBJ2-6; D ambiguous. The CDR3 covers 19 residues. V lost 2 bases, J lost 1 base, and 18 bases lay in between. CDR1 is KGHSH, CDR2 LQKENI, per germline. In nucleotides, the CDR3 is TGTGCCAGCTCACCATCCAGCCAGGTGACGGGTTCTGGGGCCAACGTCCTGACTTTC. It specifies CASSPSSQVTGSGANVLTF. Filled out from reference TRBV18 and TRBJ2-6, the complete variable domain reads NAGVMQNPRHLVRRRGQEARLRCSPMKGHSHVYWYRQLPEEGLKFMVYLQKENIIDESGMPKERFSAEFPKEGPSILRIQQVVRGDSAAYFCASSPSSQVTGSGANVLTFGAGSRLTVL.

This chain links TRBV19 with TRBJ1-2, with 9 bases identical to TRBD1. Germline trimming cut 5 bases from V and 0 bases from J; bases unmatched to any gene: 19. CDR3 length equals 20 residues. Per germline, CDR1 LNHDA and CDR2 SQIVND (reference sequence). For the CDR3, the DNA is TGTGCCAGTAGTTCCGAGAGACCCGGACAGGGGATAAGGACTAACTATGGCTACACCTTC. This encodes CASSSERPGQGIRTNYGYTF.

This chain uses TRBV6-2 or TRBV6-3 with TRBJ2-1; 12 positions agree with TRBD2. CDR3 length: 16 amino acids. J gave up 5 bases and V 4 bases, and 6 bases lay outside the gene matches. Germline lookup yields CDR1 MNHEY and CDR2 SVGEGT. The CDR3: CASSFRLAGENNEQFF. In DNA, the CDR3 is TGTGCCAGCAGTTTTCGACTAGCGGGGGAAAACAATGAGCAGTTCTTC.

The chain carries TRBV7-9 and TRBJ2-5, with D hard to call. Deletions cut 7 bases from V and 3 bases from J, with 12 bases between. Germline V gives CDR1 SEHNR, CDR2 FQNEAQ (reference sequence). The CDR3 totals 13 residues. The CDR3 DNA reads TGTGCCAGCACCCGAGGCGGAGAAGAGACCCAGTACTTC. Protein: CASTRGGEETQYF. Filled out from reference TRBV7-9 and TRBJ2-5, the complete variable domain reads DTGVSQNPRHKITKRGQNVTFRCDPISEHNRLYWYRQTLGQGPEFLTYFQNEAQLEKSRLLSDRFSAERPKGSFSTLEIQRTEQGDSAMYLCASTRGGEETQYFGPGTRLLVL.

The rearrangement links TRBV7-9 to TRBJ2-5; D is possibly TRBD1 or TRBD2 (5 bases each). With 1 base removed from V and 5 bases from J, the gap between germline ends came to 14 bases. Germline V gene lookup returns CDR1 SEHNR and CDR2 FQNEAQ (reference sequence). The CDR3 is made up of 15 amino acids. The CDR3 coding sequence is TGTGCCAGCAGCTTAGTGGCAGGGACGTGGGAGACCCAGTACTTC. It translates to CASSLVAGTWETQYF.

This rearrangement joins TRBV19 to TRBJ1-1; no clear D gene. Germline loops: CDR1 LNHDA, CDR2 SQIVND (reference sequence). The CDR3 covers 13 residues. Deletions cut 3 bases from V and 1 base from J, with 6 bases between. This chain's CDR3 is CASSMEGNTEAFF. DNA of the CDR3: TGTGCCAGTAGTATGGAGGGGAACACTGAAGCTTTCTTT.

The rearrangement joins TRBV12-3 or TRBV12-4 to TRBJ1-1; D not resolved. CDR3 length: 14 amino acids. V lost 6 bases and J 0 bases, leaving 11 bases between the germline ends. The DNA for the CDR3 is TGTGCCAGCAGACTCTCGGACCTGAACACTGAAGCTTTCTTT. It translates to CASRLSDLNTEAFF.

J is TRBJ2-1 and V is TRBV7-3; no clear D gene. Between the trimmed V and J ends, which lost 4 bases and 7 bases, there was a span of 11 bases. This CDR3 is built from 13 residues. Germline-derived CDR1 and CDR2 are SGHTA and FQGTGA. The CDR3 bases are TGTGCCAGCAGCTCCGCGTTCGGAAATGAGCAGTTCTTC. Protein sequence: CASSSAFGNEQFF.

The chain carries TRBV12-3 or TRBV12-4 and TRBJ1-1; D unresolved. V gave up 10 bases and J gave up 4 bases, with 13 bases separating them. CDR3 length: 12 residues. The CDR3 region has the DNA TGTGCCACGATGCTAGGAGGCACTGAAGCTTTCTTT. Amino acids: CATMLGGTEAFF.

The V gene is TRBV25-1, the J gene TRBJ2-7, with 10 bases that match TRBD1. The CDR3 runs to 16 residues. V was pared by 1 base and J by 4 bases, with 7 bases of the junction left unmatched. Germline V gives CDR1 MGHDK, CDR2 SYGVNS. As DNA, the CDR3 is TGTGCCAGCAGTGAATCATTCCGGGACAGGGGTTACGAGCAGTACTTC. This codes for CASSESFRDRGYEQYF.

The chain uses TRBV5-1 and TRBJ2-5; 10 nucleotides match TRBD1. The CDR3 spans 13 residues. Losses at the gene ends were 4 bases for V and 10 bases for J; bases not matched to a gene: 7. CDR1 and CDR2 from the germline V gene are SGHRS and YFSETQ. The CDR3 DNA reads TGCGCCAGCAGCGACGGGACAGGGGTCAGCCAGTACTTC. Amino acid sequence: CASSDGTGVSQYF.

The V gene is TRBV10-3, the J gene TRBJ2-1; 8 bases map to TRBD1. The trim removed 4 bases at V and 10 bases at J, leaving 6 bases unmatched. CDR3 length: 13 residues. Germline assignment: CDR1 ENHRY and CDR2 SYGVKD. CDR3 DNA: TGTGCCATCAGTGTGTCGGACAGGGACGAGCAGTTCTTC. Its translation is CAISVSDRDEQFF.

The V call is TRBV6-2 or TRBV6-3, the J call TRBJ1-2; D might be TRBD1 (5 bases). The germline CDR1 and CDR2 sequences are MNHEY and SVGEGT. The CDR3 extends over 13 amino acids. Deletions cut 7 bases from V and 2 bases from J, with 11 bases between. The CDR3 DNA reads TGTGCCAGCACCCTGACAGAGAACTATGGCTACACCTTC. This gives the protein CASTLTENYGYTF.

The rearrangement joins TRBV7-3 to TRBJ2-2; weak D call: TRBD2 (6 bases). This CDR3 contains 14 residues. V gave up 5 bases and J gave up 8 bases, with 15 bases separating them. Germline V gives CDR1 SGHTA, CDR2 FQGTGA. The CDR3 loop is CASSPRDFPGELFF. For the CDR3, the DNA is TGTGCCAGCAGCCCCCGGGACTTCCCGGGGGAGCTGTTTTTT.

V is TRBV7-9 and J is TRBJ1-1; 10 bases agree with TRBD1. The CDR3 length is 13 residues. Per germline, CDR1 SEHNR and CDR2 FQNEAQ (reference sequence). V gave up 8 bases and J gave up 3 bases; unmatched junction bases: 3. Here the CDR3 DNA reads TGTGCCAGCCGCGGACAGGGGGACACTGAAGCTTTCTTT. Residues: CASRGQGDTEAFF.

V gene TRBV7-9 combines with J gene TRBJ2-1, with 8 nucleotides matching TRBD2. Germline V gives CDR1 SEHNR, CDR2 FQNEAQ (reference sequence). The CDR3 extends over 15 amino acids. V dropped 5 bases and J dropped 8; count of bases not matched to a gene: 11. The CDR3 protein is CASSRLAGARHEQFF. As DNA, the CDR3 is TGTGCCAGCAGCCGTCTAGCGGGCGCACGACATGAGCAGTTCTTC.

V and J are TRBV7-2 and TRBJ2-1, with TRBD2 matching over 7 bases. The trim removed 1 base at V and 10 bases at J, leaving 4 bases unmatched. The CDR3 consists of 13 residues. Germline-derived CDR1 and CDR2 are SGHTA and FQGNSA. The CDR3 spells CASSLVWGGEQFF. The CDR3 DNA is TGTGCCAGCAGCTTAGTCTGGGGGGGAGAGCAGTTCTTC.

The chain recombines TRBV30 with TRBJ2-2; TRBD1 is a possible D gene (7 bases). CDR3 size: 14 residues. Germline V CDR1 and CDR2: GTSNPN, SVGIG (reference sequence). Deletions cut 2 bases from V and 5 bases from J, with 12 bases between. CDR3 protein: CAWSTGDFTGELFF. The CDR3 DNA reads as TGTGCCTGGAGTACAGGGGACTTTACCGGGGAGCTGTTTTTT.

This clonotype came up once. The genes are TRBV3-1 and TRBJ2-2, with a weak D call TRBD2 (6 bases). Germline V gene sequence: CDR1 LGHDT, CDR2 YNNKEL (reference sequence). Trimming removed 4 bases at V and 5 bases at J, with 17 bases between. This CDR3 has 16 amino acids. The CDR3 DNA sequence: TGTGCCAGCAGCCCGGGTGGAGGGCGATGGACCGGGGAGCTGTTTTTT. It translates to CASSPGGGRWTGELFF.

V and J are TRBV7-2 and TRBJ2-1; 10 bases are shared with TRBD2. The CDR3 consists of 15 residues. Trimming took 7 bases from V and 10 from J; bases not matched to a gene: 13. Germline V lookup: CDR1 SGHTA, CDR2 FQGNSA. The CDR3 DNA reads as TGTGCCAGCACCCTGGGGTCTAGCGGGGGTCGGGAGCAGTTCTTC. Amino acids: CASTLGSSGGREQFF.